Listed below are T cell receptor beta chains from one sample, sequenced in a study of T cells in Graves' hyperthyroidism and ophthalmopathy. TCRdb re-called the multiplex PCR reads through MiXCR, storing one row per CDR3 protein. The data show around 530,000 distinct CDR3 sequences, over 15% seen once. Source material: blood. The origin of the receptors is a woman aged 18-29 years with Graves' ophthalmopathy. The CDR3 runs from the conserved cysteine through the conserved F or W. The D gene is left open where the match is weak. Some rows have no size entry. The others give once, few or many, or a class for an expanded clone.

v_gene: TRBV7-9; d_gene: TRBD2; j_gene: TRBJ2-2; abundance: .; CDR3aa: CASSLATSGRGKLFF; CDR3nt: TGTGCCAGCAGCTTAGCCACTAGCGGGAGGGGGAAGCTGTTTTTT
v_gene: TRBV6-1; d_gene: TRBD2; j_gene: TRBJ2-3; abundance: many; CDR3aa: CASSVQLAHDTDTQYF; CDR3nt: TGTGCCAGCAGTGTCCAACTAGCGCACGACACAGATACGCAGTATTTT
v_gene: TRBV29-1; d_gene: TRBD1; j_gene: TRBJ2-1; abundance: .; CDR3aa: CSLRTGGYNEQFF; CDR3nt: TGCAGCCTGCGGACAGGGGGGTACAATGAGCAGTTCTTC
v_gene: TRBV9; d_gene: .; j_gene: TRBJ2-3; abundance: .; CDR3aa: CASSPQDSYTDTQYF; CDR3nt: TGTGCCAGCAGCCCCCAAGACTCATACACAGATACGCAGTATTTT
v_gene: TRBV10-2; d_gene: TRBD2; j_gene: TRBJ2-1; abundance: .; CDR3aa: CASSELVSGGSNEQFF; CDR3nt: TGCGCCAGCAGTGAGCTGGTTAGCGGGGGGTCCAATGAGCAGTTCTTC
v_gene: TRBV28; d_gene: .; j_gene: TRBJ2-2; abundance: few; CDR3aa: CASSLNWELFF; CDR3nt: TGTGCCAGCAGTTTGAATTGGGAGCTGTTTTTT
v_gene: TRBV25-1; d_gene: TRBD1; j_gene: TRBJ1-5; abundance: many; CDR3aa: CASGSGTDSNQPQHF; CDR3nt: TGTGCCAGCGGGAGCGGGACAGATAGCAATCAGCCCCAGCATTTT
v_gene: TRBV30; d_gene: TRBD2; j_gene: TRBJ2-7; abundance: .; CDR3aa: CAWSVYGAGDLREQYF; CDR3nt: TGTGCCTGGAGTGTATACGGAGCGGGAGACCTCCGCGAGCAGTACTTC
v_gene: TRBV7-8; d_gene: TRBD2; j_gene: TRBJ2-7; abundance: many; CDR3aa: CASSLPSGESSGHFPYEQYF; CDR3nt: TGTGCCAGCAGCCTACCTTCTGGAGAGTCTAGCGGGCATTTCCCCTACGAGCAGTACTTC
v_gene: TRBV7-8; d_gene: .; j_gene: TRBJ1-1; abundance: many; CDR3aa: CASSLASAANTEAFF; CDR3nt: TGTGCCAGCAGCTTAGCGTCGGCGGCGAACACTGAAGCTTTCTTT
v_gene: TRBV19; d_gene: TRBD2; j_gene: TRBJ2-2; abundance: .; CDR3aa: CASSPLFPAGGQRANTGELFF; CDR3nt: TGTGCCAGTAGCCCCCTATTTCCAGCGGGAGGGCAGCGCGCGAACACCGGGGAGCTGTTTTTT
v_gene: TRBV2; d_gene: .; j_gene: TRBJ2-6; abundance: many; CDR3aa: CASSEAGRAGANVLTF; CDR3nt: TGTGCCAGCAGTGAAGCAGGAAGGGCTGGGGCCAACGTCCTGACTTTC
v_gene: TRBV7-3; d_gene: TRBD1; j_gene: TRBJ2-5; abundance: .; CDR3aa: CASRRDRASQETQYF; CDR3nt: TGTGCCAGCAGACGTGACAGGGCCTCCCAAGAGACCCAGTACTTC
v_gene: TRBV6-1; d_gene: TRBD2; j_gene: TRBJ2-3; abundance: many; CDR3aa: CASNVFAGGTDTQYF; CDR3nt: TGTGCCAGCAACGTTTTCGCGGGGGGCACAGATACGCAGTATTTT
v_gene: TRBV3-1; d_gene: .; j_gene: TRBJ2-7; abundance: once; CDR3aa: CASSRSRTYEQYF; CDR3nt: TGTGCCAGCAGCCGAAGCCGGACCTACGAGCAGTACTTC
v_gene: TRBV19; d_gene: .; j_gene: TRBJ1-5; abundance: .; CDR3aa: CASSRFGQINQPQHF; CDR3nt: TGTGCCAGTAGTCGCTTCGGACAAATCAATCAGCCCCAGCATTTT
v_gene: TRBV7-9; d_gene: .; j_gene: TRBJ1-5; abundance: .; CDR3aa: CASSLDVGYSNQPQHF; CDR3nt: TGTGCCAGCAGCTTAGATGTAGGTTATAGCAATCAGCCCCAGCATTTT
v_gene: TRBV20-1; d_gene: .; j_gene: TRBJ2-7; abundance: .; CDR3aa: CSAEWKYEQYF; CDR3nt: TGCAGTGCAGAGTGGAAATACGAGCAGTACTTC
v_gene: TRBV11-2; d_gene: .; j_gene: TRBJ1-4; abundance: few; CDR3aa: CASSLAARSNEKLFF; CDR3nt: TGTGCCAGCAGCTTAGCGGCCAGAAGTAATGAAAAACTGTTTTTT
v_gene: TRBV6-1; d_gene: .; j_gene: TRBJ2-5; abundance: once; CDR3aa: CASSEAGGEETQYF; CDR3nt: TGTGCCAGCAGTGAAGCGGGGGGAGAAGAGACCCAGTACTTC
v_gene: TRBV7-9; d_gene: .; j_gene: TRBJ2-5; abundance: many; CDR3aa: CASSQGWETQYF; CDR3nt: TGTGCCAGCAGCCAAGGATGGGAGACCCAGTACTTC
v_gene: TRBV24-1; d_gene: .; j_gene: TRBJ2-3; abundance: few; CDR3aa: CATSDRSSSTDTQYF; CDR3nt: TGTGCCACCAGTGACCGATCGTCTAGCACAGATACGCAGTATTTT
v_gene: TRBV27; d_gene: .; j_gene: TRBJ2-1; abundance: many; CDR3aa: CASSFSSYNEQFF; CDR3nt: TGTGCCAGCAGTTTCAGCTCCTACAATGAGCAGTTCTTC
v_gene: TRBV2; d_gene: .; j_gene: TRBJ1-1; abundance: many; CDR3aa: CARETGTGNTEAFF; CDR3nt: TGTGCCAGAGAAACAGGGACGGGGAACACTGAAGCTTTCTTT
v_gene: TRBV27; d_gene: .; j_gene: TRBJ1-4; abundance: few; CDR3aa: CASSPPPGRVEKLFF; CDR3nt: TGTGCCAGCAGTCCGCCTCCCGGGAGAGTAGAAAAACTGTTTTTT
v_gene: TRBV30; d_gene: .; j_gene: TRBJ2-5; abundance: .; CDR3aa: CAWSEGLGPRETQYF; CDR3nt: TGTGCCTGGAGTGAGGGGCTCGGACCGCGGGAGACCCAGTACTTC
v_gene: TRBV20-1; d_gene: .; j_gene: TRBJ1-3; abundance: few; CDR3aa: CSAKGLDGNTIYF; CDR3nt: TGCAGTGCAAAGGGACTCGACGGAAACACCATATATTTT
v_gene: TRBV7-3; d_gene: .; j_gene: TRBJ2-2; abundance: .; CDR3aa: CASSSPDITGELFF; CDR3nt: TGTGCCAGCAGCTCACCGGACATAACCGGGGAGCTGTTTTTT
v_gene: TRBV6-2/TRBV6-3; d_gene: .; j_gene: TRBJ1-4; abundance: .; CDR3aa: CASGRATNEKLFF; CDR3nt: TGTGCCAGTGGGCGTGCAACTAATGAAAAACTGTTTTTT